This entry features one TCR beta chain sequence. The source of the sample is a study of shared clonotypes between healthy human individuals. CD8 cells classed as naive were CD45RO-negative and positively selected for CCR7, excluding terminally differentiated effector memory CD45RA+ cells. The CDR3 spans 12 residues. CDR1 and CDR2 (germline): MDHEN, SYDVKM. Some clones are missing from TCRdb's copy, which holds only in-frame ones; the method was immunoSEQ multiplex PCR. The sample gives under 700,000 clones, 85% to 95% of which show up once; over 0.1% is in the top ten. The chain joins TRBV28 to TRBJ2-5; 7 positions match TRBD2. Judging by the DNA end, TRBJ2-7 fits better; the J call may be wrong. This clonotype was obtained from a woman aged 30 to 39 in good health. The sequenced material came from naive CD8+ T cells sorted from blood. CDR3 bases: TGTGCCAGCAGTTTGGGACTAACCGAGCAGTACTTC. This encodes CASSLGLTEQYF.